The 30 T cell receptor beta chains given below trace back to one sample, sequenced in a study of shared clonotypes between healthy human individuals. Profiled with immunoSEQ multiplex PCR; TCRdb holds only in-frame clones, not every one. The table includes about 490,000 clones, over 65% detected once. What was sequenced was PBMCs. Source of these receptors: a woman in her 40s in good health. Some clones in this sample may be carry-over from other donors' samples.

This clone was detected a few times. This chain uses TRBV6-5 with TRBJ2-5; TRBD1 agrees at 7 bases. Germline CDR1 MNHEY, CDR2 SVGAGI. CDR3 length: 14 residues. V was clipped by 0 bases and J by 5 bases; unmatched bases: 3. The CDR3 spells CASSYSGGRETQYF. CDR3 DNA sequence: TGTGCCAGCAGTTACTCAGGGGGCCGGGAGACCCAGTACTTC.

The gene calls are TRBV7-8 and TRBJ1-1; D may be TRBD1 (6 bases). Germline lookup yields CDR1 SGHVS and CDR2 FQNEAQ. The germline V and J ends were trimmed by 1 base and 0 bases, with 9 bases remaining between them. The CDR3 totals 15 residues. CDR3 sequence (DNA): TGTGCCAGCAGCTTAGAGCCAGGGGTGAACACTGAAGCTTTCTTT. Protein product: CASSLEPGVNTEAFF.

This CDR3 reads CASSQDGTGGPEQYF. As DNA, the CDR3 is TGTGCCAGCAGCCAGGACGGGACAGGGGGCCCCGAGCAGTACTTC. This chain joins TRBV28 and TRBJ2-7, with 12 bases fitting TRBD1. The ends lost 6 bases at V and 6 bases at J; junction bases unmatched: 9. CDR3 size: 15 residues. Germline values: CDR1 MDHEN, CDR2 SYDVKM.

This clone has just a few counts. V usage is TRBV7-2 and J usage is TRBJ2-5; D remains unclear. The V end was cut by 5 bases, the J end by 5 bases, with 12 bases between. The CDR3 sequence is 13 residues long. CDR1 and CDR2 from the germline V gene are SGHTA and FQGNSA. The CDR3 sequence: CASSPRISETQYF. CDR3 in DNA: TGTGCCAGCAGCCCCCGTATTTCGGAGACCCAGTACTTC.

The gene calls are TRBV30 and TRBJ2-3; D not certain. V was trimmed by 0 bases and J by 2 bases, leaving 9 bases between them. The CDR3 loop spans 14 amino acids. The germline gives CDR1 GTSNPN, CDR2 SVGIG (reference sequence). CDR3 nucleotide sequence: TGTGCCTGGAGTGTAGTGCAGGCCACAGATACGCAGTATTTT. Its protein product is CAWSVVQATDTQYF.

Points on this clone: It differs at one base from a far larger clone, so likely a read error. V and J are TRBV7-9 and TRBJ2-1; D remains ambiguous. Germline V gene data show CDR1 as SEHNR and CDR2 as FQNEAQ (reference sequence). The CDR3 is 15 amino acids. V shed 0 bases and J shed 2 bases, with 8 bases lying between them. Written as DNA, the CDR3 is TGTGCCAGCAGCTTAGCTCCAGAGGCCTACAATGAGCAGTTCTTC. It yields the protein CASSLAPEAYNEQFF.

The chain recombines TRBV28 with TRBJ2-5, with 13 bases aligning to TRBD2. The CDR3 has 16 residues. Germline values: CDR1 MDHEN, CDR2 SYDVKM. The J segment lost 4 bases and the V segment lost 1 base, leaving 3 bases of the junction unmatched. CDR3 in DNA: TGTGCCAGCAGTTTATTGGGACTAGCGGGAAGAGAGACCCAGTACTTC. Protein sequence: CASSLLGLAGRETQYF.

The chain recombines TRBV11-2 with TRBJ2-7, with 10 nucleotides matching TRBD1. J was trimmed by 11 bases and V by 5 bases; bases with no gene match: 18. The CDR3 covers 16 residues. Germline V gene data show CDR1 as SGHAT and CDR2 as FQNNGV. The CDR3 DNA reads as TGTGCCAGCAGCCCCCGCCGTGAGGGACAGGGGTCGTTGGAGTACTTC. It encodes CASSPRREGQGSLEYF.

A remark on this clone: Sequence at one end of the junction differs from germline and may be a read error. Other DNA sequences of this sample code for an identical CDR3. The rearrangement uses TRBV4-3 and TRBJ1-5, with D possibly matching TRBD1 (6 bases). This CDR3 region has 15 residues. Per the germline V gene, CDR1 is LGHNA and CDR2 is YSLEER. CDR3 DNA: TGCGCCAGCAGCCAGGACAGTATGGGCAATCAGCCCCAGCATTTC. Amino acids: CASSQDSMGNQPQHF.

The rearrangement joins TRBV7-2 to TRBJ1-2; tentative D call: TRBD1 (5 bases). Germline CDR1 is SGHTA and CDR2 is FQGNSA. The germline V and J ends were trimmed by 1 base and 5 bases, with 17 bases remaining between them. This CDR3 contains 16 residues. CDR3 nucleotide sequence: TGTGCCAGCAGCTTAGATGCGGGGCGACGGGGATATGGCTACACCTTC. The encoded protein is CASSLDAGRRGYGYTF.

A remark on this clone: A much larger clone is a single base away; this may be a read error. The chain recombines TRBV2 with TRBJ1-5; possibly TRBD1 for D (6 bases). Germline V gene data show CDR1 as SNHLY and CDR2 as FYNNEI. This CDR3 comprises 14 residues. With 10 bases removed from V and 7 bases from J, the gap between germline ends came to 20 bases. DNA of the CDR3: TGTGCCAACAGCGTACAGGGTTTGGCGCAGCCCCAGCATTTT. This codes for CANSVQGLAQPQHF.

This clone was recorded at least ten times. This sample includes further DNA sequences coding for the same CDR3. Here the CDR3 DNA reads TGTGCCACCAGCAGACAGGGAGGGGAGACCCAGTACTTC. Residues: CATSRQGGETQYF. The gene calls are TRBV15 and TRBJ2-5; 7 nucleotides align to TRBD2. Losses at the gene ends were 2 bases for V and 5 bases for J; bases not matched to a gene: 2. The germline CDR1 and CDR2 sequences are LNHNV and YYDKDF (reference sequence). The CDR3 length is 13 residues.

V and J are TRBV5-1 and TRBJ2-7; 7 bases match TRBD2. Germline V gives CDR1 SGHRS, CDR2 YFSETQ. Trimming cost V 4 bases and J 7 bases; bases outside gene matches: 14. This CDR3 has 15 amino acids. Here the CDR3 reads CASSEGLVGAGEQYF. The CDR3 DNA reads as TGCGCCAGCAGCGAAGGACTAGTGGGAGCAGGAGAGCAGTACTTC.

For this clone: Other DNA sequences from this sample encode an identical CDR3 as well. The chain carries TRBV11-2 and TRBJ2-5, with TRBD2 matching 16 bases. Germline loops: CDR1 SGHAT, CDR2 FQNNGV. V was clipped by 3 bases and J by 5 bases; unmatched bases: 6. This CDR3 has 17 residues. The CDR3 reads CASSLGTSGRAGETQYF. The CDR3 DNA reads as TGTGCCAGCAGCTTGGGGACTAGCGGGAGGGCGGGGGAGACCCAGTACTTC.

The DNA for the CDR3 is TGTGCCAGCAGCCCTGGGACAGGGGGCCGAGAAAAACTGTTTTTT. Translation gives CASSPGTGGREKLFF. The chain employs TRBV5-4 and TRBJ1-4; 12 bases line up with TRBD1. The V and J ends lost 4 bases and 8 bases, in that order; junction bases with no gene match: 6. The CDR3 length is 15 residues. Per the germline V gene, CDR1 is SGHNT and CDR2 is YYREEE (reference sequence).

V and J are TRBV5-5 and TRBJ2-5; D possibly corresponds to TRBD2 (6 bases). The ends were cut back, 8 bases at V and 5 bases at J, with 19 bases in the middle. This CDR3 has 14 residues. Germline CDR1 is SGHKS and CDR2 is YYEKEE (reference sequence). The DNA of the CDR3 is TGTGCCAGTCACCTCGGGGGTCGGGGGGAGACCCAGTACTTC. This translates into CASHLGGRGETQYF.

This clone was seen a handful of times. The chain uses TRBV27 and TRBJ2-1; maybe TRBD2 (5 bases). Germline lookup yields CDR1 MNHEY and CDR2 SMNVEV (reference sequence). Deletions cut 3 bases from V and 2 bases from J, with 8 bases between. CDR3 size: 14 residues. CDR3 sequence: CASSLDSPYNEQFF. The CDR3 DNA sequence: TGTGCCAGCAGTTTGGACTCCCCCTACAATGAGCAGTTCTTC.

This clone was seen just once. J is TRBJ2-7 and V is TRBV9, with D perhaps TRBD1 or TRBD2 (5 bases each). Per the germline V gene, CDR1 is SGDLS and CDR2 is YYNGEE. The CDR3 length is 16 residues. V lost 1 base to trimming and J lost 2 bases, with 16 bases between them. CDR3 amino acids: CASSVSGTVPTYEQYF. Here the CDR3 DNA reads TGTGCCAGCAGCGTATCTGGGACCGTCCCGACCTACGAGCAGTACTTC.

V and J are TRBV5-1 and TRBJ1-1; 7 bases align to TRBD1. The CDR3 runs to 15 residues. Germline CDR1 SGHRS, CDR2 YFSETQ. Unmatched junction bases numbered 5, after V lost 0 bases and J lost 3 bases. CDR3 nucleotide sequence: TGCGCCAGCAGCTTGGAGGCAGGGGGTGACACTGAAGCTTTCTTT. As protein: CASSLEAGGDTEAFF.

V usage is TRBV6-5 and J usage is TRBJ2-2; possibly TRBD1 for D (7 bases). CDR3 size: 14 residues. In germline, CDR1 is MNHEY, CDR2 SVGAGI. V dropped 5 bases and J dropped 5 bases, with 12 bases sitting between them. This chain's CDR3 is CASSQPGGTGELFF. The CDR3, as DNA: TGTGCCAGCAGTCAACCAGGGGGGACCGGGGAGCTGTTTTTT.

The chain links TRBV4-1 to TRBJ1-1, with no clear D. Germline CDR1 is MGHRA and CDR2 is YSYEKL. CDR3 length: 13 residues. V was clipped by 0 bases and J by 3 bases, with 5 bases between them. The CDR3 reads CASSQDPDTEAFF. The DNA for the CDR3 is TGCGCCAGCAGCCAAGATCCGGACACTGAAGCTTTCTTT.

The genes are TRBV28 and TRBJ2-2, with D perhaps TRBD1 (6 bases). CDR1 and CDR2 (germline): MDHEN, SYDVKM. V gave up 5 bases and J gave up 0 bases, with 10 bases separating them. CDR3 length: 15 amino acids. The CDR3 reads CASSRDTPNTGELFF. DNA of the CDR3: TGTGCCAGCAGTAGGGACACCCCGAACACCGGGGAGCTGTTTTTT.

The V call is TRBV30, the J call TRBJ1-5; D is uncertain. Deletions cut 2 bases from V and 5 bases from J, with 10 bases between. The CDR3 has 13 residues. Per the germline V gene, CDR1 is GTSNPN and CDR2 is SVGIG (reference sequence). Here the CDR3 reads CAWSIVGYQPQHF. The CDR3 DNA follows: TGTGCCTGGAGTATCGTGGGCTATCAGCCCCAGCATTTT.

The table lists this clone with many counts. The chain has TRBV2 and TRBJ1-1; no clear D. V was trimmed by 6 bases and J by 0 bases, leaving 8 bases between them. Looked up from germline, CDR1 is SNHLY and CDR2 is FYNNEI. The CDR3 runs to 13 residues. DNA for the CDR3: TGTGCCAGCAGGGAACAGTTGAACACTGAAGCTTTCTTT. This translates into CASREQLNTEAFF.

The CDR3 is CASSPGGGITDTQYF. In DNA form, the CDR3 reads TGTGCCAGCAGCCCCGGGGGGGGGATCACAGATACGCAGTATTTT. The rearrangement links TRBV7-3 to TRBJ2-3; 8 positions agree with TRBD2. The CDR3 loop spans 15 amino acids. Germline loops: CDR1 SGHTA, CDR2 FQGTGA. J gave up 2 bases and V 5 bases, and 6 bases lay outside the gene matches.

The chain has TRBV5-1 and TRBJ2-5; maybe TRBD2 (5 bases). Germline V gene sequence: CDR1 SGHRS, CDR2 YFSETQ. This CDR3 has 14 amino acids. V dropped 0 bases and J dropped 11 bases, with 17 bases sitting between them. CDR3 sequence: CASSLVSSPREQYF. For the CDR3, the DNA is TGCGCCAGCAGCTTGGTTTCTAGCCCGCGAGAGCAGTACTTC.

This sequence joins TRBV4-1 and TRBJ2-1; 9 bases line up with TRBD1. The length of the CDR3 is 15 residues. The trim removed 1 base at V and 8 bases at J, leaving 6 bases unmatched. Germline values: CDR1 MGHRA, CDR2 YSYEKL. CDR3 protein: CASSQGRQGDHEQFF. CDR3 nucleotide sequence: TGCGCCAGCAGCCAAGGGCGACAGGGGGACCATGAGCAGTTCTTC.

V and J are TRBV3-2 and TRBJ2-7. TRBV3-2 is shown as a pseudogene. The CDR3 consists of 8 residues. CDR3 nucleotides: TGTGCCAGCGACGAGCAGTACTTC. It yields the protein CASDEQYF.

This clone was seen a handful of times. This chain joins TRBV6-5 and TRBJ2-4; tentatively, D is TRBD2 (6 bases). V lost 7 bases and J lost 3, with 16 bases in between. The CDR3 contains 15 residues. Germline V CDR1 and CDR2: MNHEY, SVGAGI. For the CDR3, the DNA is TGTGCCAGCATCCCCTCGGGGCGGGGCAAAAACATTCAGTACTTC. Its protein product is CASIPSGRGKNIQYF.

This clone was counted between two and nine times. This chain connects TRBV14 to TRBJ2-1; no firm D call. CDR1 and CDR2 from the germline V gene are SGHDN and FVKESK. The V end was cut by 4 bases, the J end by 4 bases, with 11 bases between. The CDR3 totals 14 residues. The CDR3 nucleotides are TGTGCCAGCAGCCCCCGGGCAGAATACAATGAGCAGTTCTTC. Residues: CASSPRAEYNEQFF.